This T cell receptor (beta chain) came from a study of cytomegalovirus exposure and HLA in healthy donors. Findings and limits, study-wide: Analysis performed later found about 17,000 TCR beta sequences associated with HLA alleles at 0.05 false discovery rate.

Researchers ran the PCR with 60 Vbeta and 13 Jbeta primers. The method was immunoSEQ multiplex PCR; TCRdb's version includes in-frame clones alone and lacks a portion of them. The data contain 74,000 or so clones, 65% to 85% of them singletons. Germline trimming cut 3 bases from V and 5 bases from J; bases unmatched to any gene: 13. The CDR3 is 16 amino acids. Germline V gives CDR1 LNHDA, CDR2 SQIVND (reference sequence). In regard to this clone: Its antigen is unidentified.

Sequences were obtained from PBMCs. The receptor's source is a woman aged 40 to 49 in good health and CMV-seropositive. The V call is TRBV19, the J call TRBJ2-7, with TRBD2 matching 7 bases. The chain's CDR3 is CASSIGLRLASDEQYF. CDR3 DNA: TGTGCCAGTAGTATTGGATTGAGACTAGCTTCTGACGAGCAGTACTTC.